The TCR beta chain under discussion was sequenced for a study of CD8 T cells in Susac syndrome. Study at large: Patients with Susac syndrome, at blood draw, were therapy-naive, on corticosteroids, or on intravenous immunoglobulin alone. Study-level results: The study recognized that its TCR sequencing and HLA analysis covered a relatively small number of individuals.

Sequencing of TCR beta was carried out in blood CD8+ and CD4+ T cells. The CDR3 totals 13 residues. The V and J ends lost 3 bases and 6 bases respectively, with 10 bases between them. After extraction with the RNeasy kit, roughly 0.45 to 1 ug of the RNA was reverse transcribed using random hexamers. Amplification of TCR beta CDR3 spanned 54 Vbeta and 13 Jbeta via immunoSEQ multiplex PCR. TCRdb reanalysed the immunoSEQ multiplex PCR reads using MiXCR and keeps one entry per CDR3 protein. The table includes 80,000 to 95,000 distinct CDR3 sequences, approximately 95% detected once. About this clonotype: The target antigen is unknown.

V is TRBV12-3 or TRBV12-4 and J is TRBJ2-3; D uncertain. The TCR sequence derives from a human donor with Susac syndrome. Sequencing was performed on CD8+ T cells from PBMCs. The CDR3 reads CASSLLLDDTQYF. CDR3 DNA: TGTGCCAGCAGTTTGCTGCTAGACGATACGCAGTATTTT.